Listed below are T cell receptor beta chains from one sample, sequenced in a study of T cell responses to AZD1222 COVID-19 vaccine. Produced via immunoSEQ multiplex PCR; TCRdb's table is partial and in-frame only. The sample holds more than 100,000 clones; 88% are singletons and the top ten take 7.6%. This specimen was peripheral blood, taken on day 0 of AZD1222 vaccination. These receptors all come from an adult in good health. The CDR3 runs from the conserved cysteine through the conserved F or W. D genes are given only for firm matches. For some rows the clone size is stated as once, few or many, or as a class when expanded; others skip it.

TRBV2	.	15	TRBJ1-5	.	CASTERGFGAQPQHF	TGTGCCAGCACCGAAAGGGGTTTCGGTGCTCAGCCCCAGCATTTT
TRBV9	TRBD2	17	TRBJ2-3	.	CASSVEGTSGGPVPQYF	TGTGCCAGCAGCGTAGAAGGGACTAGCGGGGGGCCTGTACCGCAGTATTTT
TRBV5-1	.	13	TRBJ2-7	.	CASSQTGYYEQYF	TGCGCCAGCAGCCAAACAGGGTACTACGAGCAGTACTTC
TRBV7-3	TRBD1	14	TRBJ1-6	.	CASSSGQGNSPLHF	TGTGCCAGCAGCTCGGGACAGGGGAATTCACCCCTCCACTTT
TRBV11-1	.	16	TRBJ2-2	once	CASSSRVPQDAGELFF	TGTGCCAGCAGCTCAAGGGTTCCACAGGACGCCGGGGAGCTGTTTTTT
TRBV6-5	.	15	TRBJ2-1	.	CASSRDRPNVNEQFF	TGTGCCAGCAGTCGAGACAGGCCGAACGTCAATGAGCAGTTCTTC
TRBV28	TRBD1	15	TRBJ1-5	.	CASSLTGAGNQPQHF	TGTGCCAGCAGTTTGACAGGGGCAGGCAATCAGCCCCAGCATTTT
TRBV19	TRBD1	13	TRBJ1-2	.	CASRFQGAEGYTF	TGTGCCAGTAGGTTTCAGGGGGCAGAGGGCTACACCTTC
TRBV5-1	.	15	TRBJ2-6	.	CASSFEGSGANVLTF	TGCGCCAGCAGCTTCGAGGGGTCTGGGGCCAACGTCCTGACTTTC
TRBV7-3	.	15	TRBJ2-7	.	CASSLVVQRIHEQYF	TGTGCCAGCAGCTTAGTCGTACAGAGAATCCACGAGCAGTACTTC
TRBV10-2	.	13	TRBJ2-7	.	CASSRDTGYEQYF	TGCGCCAGCAGCCGGGACACCGGCTACGAGCAGTACTTC
TRBV6-6	.	13	TRBJ1-2	.	CASSYSWDYGYTF	TGTGCCAGCAGTTACAGTTGGGACTATGGCTACACCTTC
TRBV6-2/TRBV6-3	.	15	TRBJ2-3	once	CASSYRGQSTDTQYF	TGTGCCAGCAGTTACCGGGGGCAGAGCACAGATACGCAGTATTTT
TRBV27	.	16	TRBJ2-3	.	CASRRQTGVSADTQYF	TGTGCCAGCAGACGACAGACAGGAGTATCCGCAGATACGCAGTATTTT
TRBV14	.	14	TRBJ1-6	.	CASSQGPRNSPLHF	TGTGCCAGCAGCCAAGGCCCCAGGAATTCACCCCTCCACTTT
TRBV10-3	TRBD2	17	TRBJ2-3	once	CAIAGTSGIPSTDTQYF	TGTGCCATCGCCGGGACTAGCGGGATCCCTAGCACAGATACGCAGTATTTT
TRBV11-2	TRBD1	14	TRBJ2-7	.	CASSWGQGAGEQYF	TGTGCCAGCAGCTGGGGACAGGGGGCGGGCGAGCAGTACTTC
TRBV7-2	.	13	TRBJ2-5	once	CASRSAGQETQYF	TGTGCCAGTCGCTCGGCGGGGCAAGAGACCCAGTACTTC
TRBV6-5	.	12	TRBJ2-1	.	CASSFDDNEQFF	TGTGCCAGCAGTTTCGACGACAATGAGCAGTTCTTC
TRBV19	TRBD2	15	TRBJ2-7	.	CASSMGVAGSYEQYF	TGTGCCAGTAGTATGGGAGTAGCGGGCTCCTACGAGCAGTACTTC
TRBV11-1	.	14	TRBJ1-6	.	CASKRALPGSPLHF	TGTGCCAGCAAAAGGGCCTTACCCGGTTCACCCCTCCACTTT
TRBV7-9	.	15	TRBJ1-4	.	CASRTAGGSNEKLFF	TGTGCCAGCAGAACTGCGGGGGGGTCTAATGAAAAACTGTTTTTT
TRBV6-5	TRBD1	14	TRBJ1-1	.	CASSLDRVNTEAFF	TGTGCCAGCAGTCTCGACAGGGTGAACACTGAAGCTTTCTTT
TRBV5-1	.	12	TRBJ2-1	.	CASSLERGEQFF	TGCGCCAGCAGCTTGGAGAGGGGTGAGCAGTTCTTC
TRBV4-1	.	15	TRBJ1-1	.	CASSQDESRNTEAFF	TGCGCCAGCAGCCAGGACGAGTCCCGGAACACTGAAGCTTTCTTT
TRBV28	TRBD1	13	TRBJ1-3	.	CASSLGQGATIYF	TGTGCCAGCAGTTTAGGACAGGGAGCTACCATATATTTT
TRBV6-5	.	12	TRBJ1-1	.	CASHLGGAEAFF	TGTGCCAGCCACCTGGGGGGAGCTGAAGCTTTCTTT
TRBV9	TRBD2	16	TRBJ2-2	once	CASSVSGGEVTGELFF	TGTGCCAGCAGCGTTAGCGGGGGGGAGGTCACCGGGGAGCTGTTTTTT
TRBV20-1	.	15	TRBJ2-5	.	CSASPILVLLETQYF	TGCAGTGCTAGTCCTATACTAGTTCTACTAGAGACCCAGTACTTC
TRBV18	TRBD1	15	TRBJ2-5	.	CASSPPAGGIETQYF	TGTGCCAGCTCACCACCCGCAGGGGGCATCGAGACCCAGTACTTC
TRBV6-1	TRBD1	15	TRBJ2-7	.	CASSEVPGQGYEQYF	TGTGCCAGCAGTGAAGTTCCGGGACAGGGCTACGAGCAGTACTTC